The 4 T cell receptor beta chains given below trace back to one sample, sequenced in a study of cytomegalovirus exposure and HLA in healthy donors. Vbeta (60) and Jbeta (13) primers were used in the PCR. Method: immunoSEQ multiplex PCR; TCRdb's copy keeps in-frame clones and lacks some. The profile shows 150,000 to 200,000 clones, roughly 80% of them singletons. Sequencing used PBMCs. The source of these receptors is a woman aged 18-29 years in good health and CMV-seronegative.

V usage is TRBV10-2 and J usage is TRBJ2-1, with TRBD2 as a possible D gene (6 bases). The CDR3 sequence is 15 residues long. Germline V lookup: CDR1 WSHSY, CDR2 SAAADI. V lost 4 bases and J 4 bases, leaving 14 bases between the germline ends. Written as DNA, the CDR3 is TGCGCCAGCAGTGGGGCCAGCGGGTCGTACAATGAGCAGTTCTTC. As protein: CASSGASGSYNEQFF.

This chain connects TRBV5-1 to TRBJ2-5; 8 positions match TRBD2. This CDR3 spans 16 amino acids. CDR1 is SGHRS and CDR2 is YFSETQ in the germline V gene. J gave up 7 bases and V 1 base, and 12 bases lay outside the gene matches. The CDR3 protein is CASSLPNGQLAGTQYF. For the CDR3, the DNA is TGCGCCAGCAGCTTGCCAAACGGACAGCTAGCGGGGACCCAGTACTTC.

The genes are TRBV30 and TRBJ1-5; 8 bases line up with TRBD1. Germline CDR1 is GTSNPN and CDR2 is SVGIG (reference sequence). This CDR3 is 14 amino acids long. J lost 3 bases, V lost 3 bases, and 4 bases had no gene match. The CDR3 region is CAWSPGGYNQPQHF. The CDR3 DNA reads TGTGCCTGGAGCCCAGGGGGCTACAATCAGCCCCAGCATTTT.

The rearrangement uses TRBV18 and TRBJ1-1; TRBD1 matches 7 bases. V lost 2 bases, J lost 0 bases, and 3 bases stayed unmatched. CDR1 is KGHSH and CDR2 is LQKENI in the germline V gene. This CDR3 contains 15 residues. CDR3 sequence reads: CASSPSTGMNTEAFF. The CDR3 DNA reads TGTGCCAGCTCACCATCGACAGGGATGAACACTGAAGCTTTCTTT.